This T cell receptor beta chain was documented in a study of regulatory T cells in long-lasting Graves disease. Notes on the study in general: Graves' patients with persistent disease showed TCR diversity lower than patients newly diagnosed. There were preferences for TRBV28, TRBJ1-2 and TRBJ2-5 in persistent disease.

To make TCR beta libraries, researchers used iRepertoire HTBI primers and Arm-PCR of CDR3 regions. From the multiplex PCR reads, TCRdb called clonotypes with MiXCR, one entry per CDR3 protein. The sample contains 350,000 to 500,000 distinct CDR3 sequences, 12% to 15% of which appear only once. The germline gives CDR1 MNHNS, CDR2 SASEGT. This CDR3 is built from 17 residues. This clonotype has only a few counts. Its cognate antigen is unknown. A junction boundary mismatches the germline segment, possibly from a read error. Time point given: newly diagnosed GD, antithyroid drugs for less than 3 months. Generation of the TCR library employed RNA extracted from PBMCs. These same records also appear under a second study, on T cells in Graves' hyperthyroidism and ophthalmopathy. Per that study: When the TCR CDR3 underwent first-round RT-PCR, the HTBI primer set was used. A model built on 13 V-J features separated ophthalmopathy from stable hyperthyroidism.

The source of this sequence is a woman aged 45-59 years with Graves disease. The sequenced sample was peripheral blood mononuclear cells (PBMCs), obtained at new diagnosis, from a patient treated with antithyroid drugs. The gene calls are TRBV6-1 and TRBJ2-2, with 9 bases identical to TRBD2. The CDR3 spells CVSRLGRAGGNTGELFF. DNA of the CDR3: TGTGTCAGCCGATTAGGGAGAGCGGGAGGGAACACCGGGGAGCTGTTTTTT.